These 11 T cell receptor beta chains were sequenced from one sample in a study of cytomegalovirus exposure and HLA in healthy donors. PCR used 60 Vbeta primers and 13 Jbeta primers. Some clones are missing from TCRdb's copy, which holds only in-frame ones; the method was immunoSEQ multiplex PCR. This sample has about 200,000 clones, with around three quarters found just once. Sequences were obtained from PBMCs. Receptors originate from a man younger than 40 in good health and CMV-seronegative.

The V and J genes are TRBV5-4 and TRBJ2-2; 12 bases match TRBD2. This CDR3 is 15 amino acids long. The ends lost 2 bases at V and 8 bases at J; junction bases unmatched: 4. Germline V gene data show CDR1 as SGHNT and CDR2 as YYREEE (reference sequence). CDR3 nucleotides: TGTGCCAGCAGCTTTTGGACTAGCGGGGCTGGGGAGCTGTTTTTT. This gives the protein CASSFWTSGAGELFF.

V usage is TRBV30 and J usage is TRBJ1-6, with 10 nucleotides matching TRBD1. The CDR3 has 16 residues. Germline-derived CDR1 and CDR2 are GTSNPN and SVGIG (reference sequence). V lost 3 bases, J lost 10 bases, and 12 bases stayed unmatched. In nucleotides, the CDR3 is TGTGCCTGGAGGGGGTGGACAGGGGGGATGATCTCACCCCTCCACTTT. Translated, it gives CAWRGWTGGMISPLHF. The full variable domain, its missing parts supplied by reference TRBV30 and TRBJ1-6, is SQTIHQWPATLVQPVGSPLSLECTVEGTSNPNLYWYRQAAGRGLQLLFYSVGIGQISSEVPQNLSASRPQDRQFILSSKKLLLSDSGFYLCAWRGWTGGMISPLHFGNGTRLTVT.

CDR3 residues: CASTGLAGLNTGELFF. The CDR3 DNA reads as TGTGCCAGCACCGGACTAGCGGGACTGAACACCGGGGAGCTGTTTTTT. The chain links TRBV6-6 to TRBJ2-2; 12 bases agree with TRBD2. After removal of 7 bases from V and 1 base from J, the junction contained 4 bases not matched to a gene. The CDR3 consists of 16 residues. Germline lookup yields CDR1 MNHNY and CDR2 SVGAGI (reference sequence).

CDR3 sequence reads: CASSLEVGVRGYTF. The CDR3 DNA is TGTGCCAGCAGCTTAGAAGTGGGCGTCCGGGGCTACACCTTC. The V call is TRBV7-2, the J call TRBJ1-2; D remains unclear. Trimming left V 1 base short and J 8 bases short, with 14 bases between. CDR1 is SGHTA and CDR2 is FQGNSA in the germline V gene. This CDR3 comprises 14 residues.

The chain recombines TRBV4-1 with TRBJ2-7, with TRBD1 as a possible D gene (7 bases). The CDR3 totals 14 residues. CDR1 and CDR2 (germline): MGHRA, YSYEKL. The germline V and J ends were trimmed by 1 base and 4 bases, with 11 bases remaining between them. The CDR3 DNA is TGCGCCAGCAGCCAAGGGGCAGGGGGGTACGAGCAGTACTTC. Translation: CASSQGAGGYEQYF.

V is TRBV30 and J is TRBJ2-7; D gene uncertain. The CDR3 extends over 12 amino acids. CDR1 and CDR2 (germline): GTSNPN, SVGIG (reference sequence). V dropped 2 bases and J dropped 2 bases, with 7 bases sitting between them. The CDR3, as DNA: TGTGCCTGGAGTTTAAATGCCTACGAGCAGTACTTC. Amino acid sequence: CAWSLNAYEQYF.

The chain employs TRBV6-5 and TRBJ1-2; D is uncertain. Between the trimmed V and J ends, which lost 3 bases and 4 bases, there was a span of 15 bases. Germline V gene lookup returns CDR1 MNHEY and CDR2 SVGAGI. The CDR3 is 15 amino acids. CDR3 loop: CASSYSKPLGYGYTF. CDR3 nucleotide sequence: TGTGCCAGCAGTTATTCAAAGCCCCTAGGCTATGGCTACACCTTC.

The rearrangement joins TRBV7-2 to TRBJ1-2; TRBD1 might be the D (6 bases). The CDR3 extends over 14 amino acids. The ends were cut back, 3 bases at V and 3 bases at J, with 11 bases in the middle. Germline loops: CDR1 SGHTA, CDR2 FQGNSA. DNA for the CDR3: TGTGCCAGCAGCTTCTCAGGGGTAGACTATGGCTACACCTTC. It is translated as CASSFSGVDYGYTF. Full variable domain (outside the CDR3, taken from reference TRBV7-2 and TRBJ1-2): GAGVSQSPSNKVTEKGKDVELRCDPISGHTALYWYRQSLGQGLEFLIYFQGNSAPDKSGLPSDRFSAERTGGSVSTLTIQRTQQEDSAVYLCASSFSGVDYGYTFGSGTRLTVV.

The rearrangement links TRBV2 to TRBJ2-1; D gene uncertain. Trimming cost V 8 bases and J 5 bases, with 7 bases left between them. Germline V gives CDR1 SNHLY, CDR2 FYNNEI. The CDR3 is made up of 11 amino acids. The CDR3 loop is CASRVHNEQFF. CDR3 coding DNA: TGTGCCAGCCGAGTCCACAATGAGCAGTTCTTC.

This clone was seen a few times. The J gene is TRBJ1-1, the V gene TRBV6-5; 8 bases are shared with TRBD1. Losses at the gene ends were 7 bases for V and 10 bases for J; bases not matched to a gene: 11. CDR3 size: 13 residues. Germline CDR1 is MNHEY and CDR2 is SVGAGI. The CDR3 protein is CASIPTGAGLAFF. DNA for the CDR3: TGTGCCAGCATCCCGACAGGGGCTGGCTTAGCTTTCTTT.

DNA of the CDR3: TGCAGCGTGCCCGGCACCGGGGAGCTGTTTTTT. It is translated as CSVPGTGELFF. The J gene is TRBJ2-2, the V gene TRBV29-1, with D unclear. CDR3 length: 11 amino acids. Trimming removed 6 bases from V and 4 bases from J, with 6 bases in between. Germline V gives CDR1 SQVTM, CDR2 ANQGSEA.